The T cell receptor beta chain under discussion was sequenced for a study of shared clonotypes between healthy human individuals. Using approximately 200 ng DNA, around 30,000 T cell genomes, the sorted-subset replicate PCRs were run. This table comes from immunoSEQ multiplex PCR, and its TCRdb copy is limited to in-frame clones, with some not included. The sample has 2 million to 2.5 million clones, nearly 97% seen once; the top ten hold about 0.13%. This clone came up once. The CDR3 extends over 14 amino acids. V lost 5 bases to trimming and J lost 10 bases, with 17 bases between them. CDR1 is SGHAT and CDR2 is FQNNGV in the germline V gene.

This TCR was recovered from a man aged 18 to 29 in good health. The chain recombines TRBV11-2 with TRBJ2-2, with D perhaps TRBD1 or TRBD2 (5 bases each). The sample consisted of naive CD4+ T cells sorted from blood. Subset denoted: CD45RA+ positively selected. The CDR3 sequence: CASSTRQSVEELFF. The CDR3 nucleotides read TGTGCCAGCAGCACTAGACAGTCGGTCGAGGAGCTGTTTTTT.